Listed below are T cell receptor beta chains from one sample, sequenced in a study of T cell responses to AZD1222 COVID-19 vaccine. Sequencing was performed with immunoSEQ multiplex PCR; in TCRdb, only in-frame clones are kept and a portion is missing. This table has 130,000 to 150,000 clones, 92% appearing once. Sequencing was performed on peripheral blood, taken on day 0 of AZD1222 vaccination. The receptors shown here come from an adult in good health. Each CDR3 is given with its conserved first and last residue. The D gene is left open where the match is weak. Clone size appears in some rows only: once, few, many, or a class for an expanded clone.

D: .; size: few; V: TRBV30; J: TRBJ1-1; CDR3: CAWSRLKTGANEAFF; DNA: TGTGCCTGGAGTCGCCTCAAGACAGGCGCAAATGAAGCTTTCTTT
D: .; size: once; V: TRBV24-1; J: TRBJ1-1; CDR3: CATREGTEAFF; DNA: TGTGCCACCCGTGAAGGCACTGAAGCTTTCTTT
D: .; size: .; V: TRBV6-2/TRBV6-3; J: TRBJ1-3; CDR3: CASSFGLYSGNTIYF; DNA: TGTGCCAGCAGCTTCGGCTTGTACTCTGGAAACACCATATATTTT
D: .; size: once; V: TRBV5-1; J: TRBJ2-5; CDR3: CASHSGETQYF; DNA: TGCGCCAGTCATTCCGGGGAGACCCAGTACTTC
D: .; size: .; V: TRBV28; J: TRBJ2-5; CDR3: CASSFDRPKETQYF; DNA: TGTGCCAGCAGTTTTGACAGGCCTAAAGAGACCCAGTACTTC
D: TRBD2; size: .; V: TRBV3-1/TRBV3-2; J: TRBJ2-3; CDR3: CASSPSGRATDTQYF; DNA: TGTGCCAGCAGCCCCAGCGGGAGGGCCACAGATACGCAGTATTTT
D: .; size: few; V: TRBV3-1/TRBV3-2; J: TRBJ1-2; CDR3: CASSQDLAYYGYTF; DNA: TGTGCCAGCAGCCAAGATCTGGCCTACTATGGCTACACCTTC
D: .; size: .; V: TRBV24-1; J: TRBJ1-4; CDR3: CATSDPAGVGEKLFF; DNA: TGTGCCACCAGTGATCCGGCGGGAGTTGGTGAAAAACTGTTTTTT
D: TRBD2; size: .; V: TRBV6-5; J: TRBJ2-1; CDR3: CASAPLAGGPYEQFF; DNA: TGTGCCAGCGCCCCACTAGCGGGAGGGCCGTATGAGCAGTTCTTC
D: TRBD1; size: once; V: TRBV28; J: TRBJ2-1; CDR3: CASSRWTGAYNEQFF; DNA: TGTGCCAGCAGCCGCTGGACAGGGGCCTACAATGAGCAGTTCTTC
D: .; size: .; V: TRBV15; J: TRBJ1-2; CDR3: CATSRDPGAIVSNGYTF; DNA: TGTGCCACCAGCAGAGATCCGGGGGCGATAGTCTCCAACGGCTACACCTTC
D: TRBD1; size: .; V: TRBV30; J: TRBJ1-6; CDR3: CAWGRSRQGDSPLHF; DNA: TGTGCCTGGGGACGCTCAAGACAGGGGGACTCACCCCTCCACTTT
D: .; size: .; V: TRBV4-2; J: TRBJ2-7; CDR3: CASSQVYRVSEQYF; DNA: TGTGCCAGCAGCCAAGTTTACAGGGTCTCCGAGCAGTACTTC
D: .; size: .; V: TRBV5-1; J: TRBJ2-1; CDR3: CASSLEGQFYNEQFF; DNA: TGCGCCAGCAGCTTGGAAGGACAATTTTACAATGAGCAGTTCTTC
D: .; size: .; V: TRBV4-3; J: TRBJ1-3; CDR3: CASSQVFRWSTIYF; DNA: TGCGCCAGCAGCCAAGTGTTCCGGTGGAGCACCATATATTTT
D: .; size: .; V: TRBV6-5; J: TRBJ1-2; CDR3: CASSYGTETNYGYTF; DNA: TGTGCCAGCAGTTACGGAACAGAAACGAACTATGGCTACACCTTC
D: .; size: .; V: TRBV6-4; J: TRBJ2-1; CDR3: CASSVVAGDYNEQFF; DNA: TGTGCCAGCAGTGTGGTAGCCGGAGACTACAATGAGCAGTTCTTC
D: TRBD2; size: .; V: TRBV11-3; J: TRBJ2-3; CDR3: CASASGRTRPDTQYF; DNA: TGTGCCAGTGCCAGCGGGAGGACCCGTCCAGATACGCAGTATTTT
D: .; size: .; V: TRBV5-1; J: TRBJ1-4; CDR3: CASREGATNEKLFF; DNA: TGCGCCAGCAGAGAGGGTGCAACTAATGAAAAACTGTTTTTT
D: TRBD2; size: .; V: TRBV3-1/TRBV3-2; J: TRBJ2-1; CDR3: CASSTSGRARNEQFF; DNA: TGTGCCAGCAGCACCAGCGGGAGGGCCCGGAATGAGCAGTTCTTC
D: TRBD2; size: .; V: TRBV7-2; J: TRBJ2-1; CDR3: CASSRTSVNEQFF; DNA: TGTGCCAGCAGCCGGACTAGCGTCAATGAGCAGTTCTTC
D: .; size: .; V: TRBV5-4; J: TRBJ2-2; CDR3: CASSPVGSEYRELFF; DNA: TGTGCCAGCAGCCCCGTTGGTAGCGAGTACCGGGAGCTGTTTTTT
D: TRBD2; size: once; V: TRBV15; J: TRBJ2-1; CDR3: CATSRDLSGATYNEQFF; DNA: TGTGCCACCAGCAGAGATCTGAGCGGGGCGACCTACAATGAGCAGTTCTTC
D: .; size: .; V: TRBV6-5; J: TRBJ2-3; CDR3: CASTRDPADTQYF; DNA: TGTGCCAGCACCCGGGACCCGGCAGATACGCAGTATTTT
D: TRBD2; size: .; V: TRBV2; J: TRBJ2-6; CDR3: CARGLAVSGANVLTF; DNA: TGTGCCAGGGGACTAGCGGTCTCTGGGGCCAACGTCCTGACTTTC
D: TRBD2; size: once; V: TRBV7-6; J: TRBJ2-3; CDR3: CASSLATRLAGGRDTQYF; DNA: TGTGCCAGCAGCTTAGCGACGAGACTAGCGGGAGGGCGAGATACGCAGTATTTT
D: TRBD1; size: .; V: TRBV3-1/TRBV3-2; J: TRBJ1-2; CDR3: CASSRTGVSSHGYTF; DNA: TGTGCCAGCAGCCGGACAGGGGTTAGTAGTCATGGCTACACCTTC
D: .; size: once; V: TRBV4-3; J: TRBJ2-5; CDR3: CASSPSGPQETQYF; DNA: TGCGCCAGCAGCCCATCGGGACCCCAAGAGACCCAGTACTTC
D: .; size: .; V: TRBV24-1; J: TRBJ2-2; CDR3: CATSEYTGELFF; DNA: TGTGCCACCAGTGAGTACACCGGGGAGCTGTTTTTT
D: .; size: once; V: TRBV21-1; J: TRBJ1-6; CDR3: CASSKFAQSASIRNSPLHF; DNA: TGTGCCAGCAGCAAATTCGCACAGAGCGCTAGTATTCGGAATTCACCCCTCCACTTT
D: .; size: .; V: TRBV2; J: TRBJ2-2; CDR3: CASSGQLEGAGELFF; DNA: TGTGCCAGCAGTGGGCAGCTGGAAGGGGCCGGGGAGCTGTTTTTT
D: .; size: .; V: TRBV2; J: TRBJ2-1; CDR3: CASSRPSSVHNEQFF; DNA: TGTGCCAGCAGCCGCCCGTCTAGCGTACACAATGAGCAGTTCTTC
D: TRBD1; size: .; V: TRBV11-2; J: TRBJ1-5; CDR3: CASSRDRNNQPQHF; DNA: TGTGCCAGCAGCCGGGACAGAAACAATCAGCCCCAGCATTTT
D: .; size: .; V: TRBV25-1; J: TRBJ1-6; CDR3: CASSEYEAFNSPLHF; DNA: TGTGCCAGCAGTGAATACGAGGCATTCAATTCACCCCTCCACTTT
D: .; size: .; V: TRBV19; J: TRBJ1-2; CDR3: CASTALLTGANYGYTF; DNA: TGTGCCAGTACCGCCCTATTGACGGGAGCTAACTATGGCTACACCTTC
D: .; size: .; V: TRBV29-1; J: TRBJ1-1; CDR3: CSVELSKNTEAFF; DNA: TGCAGCGTTGAATTATCTAAGAACACTGAAGCTTTCTTT
D: .; size: .; V: TRBV23-1; J: TRBJ1-5; CDR3: CASLQGLTPAPQHF; DNA: TGCGCCAGTCTCCAGGGGCTTACACCGGCGCCCCAGCATTTT
D: .; size: .; V: TRBV2; J: TRBJ2-3; CDR3: CASSWQRVRDTDTQYF; DNA: TGTGCCAGCAGTTGGCAGCGGGTCCGTGACACAGATACGCAGTATTTT
D: .; size: .; V: TRBV3-1/TRBV3-2; J: TRBJ2-2; CDR3: CASSRRDTGELFF; DNA: TGTGCCAGCAGCCGTAGGGACACCGGGGAGCTGTTTTTT
D: .; size: .; V: TRBV6-5; J: TRBJ2-3; CDR3: CASSSYEGTTQYF; DNA: TGTGCCAGCAGTTCCTATGAAGGAACCACGCAGTATTTT
D: .; size: once; V: TRBV21-1; J: TRBJ1-5; CDR3: CASSKEGQGEVHNQPQHF; DNA: TGTGCCAGCAGCAAAGAGGGACAGGGAGAGGTCCACAATCAGCCCCAGCATTTT
D: .; size: .; V: TRBV6-5; J: TRBJ2-1; CDR3: CASSSPRASEQFF; DNA: TGTGCCAGCAGTTCTCCCAGGGCTAGCGAGCAGTTCTTC
D: .; size: .; V: TRBV9; J: TRBJ2-1; CDR3: CASSVAPGPSYNEQFF; DNA: TGTGCCAGCAGCGTAGCTCCCGGGCCTTCCTACAATGAGCAGTTCTTC
D: TRBD1; size: .; V: TRBV25-1; J: TRBJ1-1; CDR3: CASRRPGQKNTEAFF; DNA: TGTGCCAGCAGACGTCCGGGACAGAAGAACACTGAAGCTTTCTTT
D: .; size: .; V: TRBV3-1/TRBV3-2; J: TRBJ2-5; CDR3: CASSQFYRQETQYF; DNA: TGTGCCAGCAGCCAATTCTACAGACAAGAGACCCAGTACTTC
D: TRBD2; size: .; V: TRBV9; J: TRBJ2-1; CDR3: CASSVGLAGGHEQFF; DNA: TGTGCCAGCAGCGTAGGTCTAGCGGGAGGTCATGAGCAGTTCTTC
D: .; size: .; V: TRBV21-1; J: TRBJ2-1; CDR3: CASSKSCAGGYEQFF; DNA: TGTGCCAGCAGCAAAAGTTGCGCGGGAGGCTATGAGCAGTTCTTC
D: TRBD1; size: .; V: TRBV19; J: TRBJ2-7; CDR3: CASTKTGSAYEQYF; DNA: TGTGCCAGTACGAAGACAGGGTCGGCCTACGAGCAGTACTTC
D: .; size: .; V: TRBV18; J: TRBJ1-4; CDR3: CASSREGTNEKLFF; DNA: TGTGCCAGCTCCCGGGAAGGTACTAATGAAAAACTGTTTTTT
D: TRBD1; size: .; V: TRBV6-5; J: TRBJ2-2; CDR3: CASLRQGHTGELFF; DNA: TGTGCCAGCCTGAGACAGGGTCACACCGGGGAGCTGTTTTTT
D: .; size: few; V: TRBV6-2/TRBV6-3; J: TRBJ2-1; CDR3: CASSYQDNNEQFF; DNA: TGTGCCAGCAGTTACCAGGACAACAATGAGCAGTTCTTC
D: .; size: .; V: TRBV10-3; J: TRBJ1-2; CDR3: CAIRPGPPGGYTF; DNA: TGTGCCATCAGGCCGGGACCTCCAGGTGGCTACACCTTC
D: TRBD1; size: .; V: TRBV7-8; J: TRBJ1-5; CDR3: CASSTGQVWGIQPQHF; DNA: TGTGCCAGCAGCACGGGACAGGTCTGGGGAATACAGCCCCAGCATTTT
D: .; size: .; V: TRBV25-1; J: TRBJ2-1; CDR3: CASGGFNLDEQFF; DNA: TGTGCCAGCGGGGGTTTTAATTTGGATGAGCAGTTCTTC
D: .; size: .; V: TRBV18; J: TRBJ1-2; CDR3: CASSPLEQVYGYTF; DNA: TGTGCCAGCTCACCATTAGAACAGGTCTATGGCTACACCTTC